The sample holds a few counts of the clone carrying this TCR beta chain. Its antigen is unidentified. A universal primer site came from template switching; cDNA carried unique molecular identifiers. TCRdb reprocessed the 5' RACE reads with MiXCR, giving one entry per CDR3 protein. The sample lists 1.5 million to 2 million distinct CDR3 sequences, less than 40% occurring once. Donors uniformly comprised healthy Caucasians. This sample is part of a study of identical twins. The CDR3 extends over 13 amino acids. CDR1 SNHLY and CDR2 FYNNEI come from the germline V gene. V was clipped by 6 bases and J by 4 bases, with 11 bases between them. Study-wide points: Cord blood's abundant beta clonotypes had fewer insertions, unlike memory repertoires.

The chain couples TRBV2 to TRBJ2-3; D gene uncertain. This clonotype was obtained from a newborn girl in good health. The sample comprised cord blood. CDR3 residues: CASSASMADTQYF. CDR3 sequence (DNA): TGTGCCAGCAGCGCTTCCATGGCAGATACGCAGTATTTT.